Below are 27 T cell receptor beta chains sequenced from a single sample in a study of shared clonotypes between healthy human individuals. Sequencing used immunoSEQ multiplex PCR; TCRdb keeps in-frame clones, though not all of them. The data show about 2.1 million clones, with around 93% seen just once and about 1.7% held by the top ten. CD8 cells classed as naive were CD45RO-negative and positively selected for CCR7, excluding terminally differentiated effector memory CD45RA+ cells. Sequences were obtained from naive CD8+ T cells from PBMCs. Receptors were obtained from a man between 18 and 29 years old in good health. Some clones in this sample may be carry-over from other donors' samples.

CDR3 residues: CASSSIAGVGDTQYF. DNA of the CDR3: TGTGCCAGCAGCTCCATAGCGGGAGTGGGAGATACGCAGTATTTT. The chain employs TRBV7-9 and TRBJ2-3; TRBD2 matches 9 bases. This CDR3 region has 15 residues. The V gene end was trimmed by 4 bases and the J gene end by 5 bases; junction bases not matched to a gene: 7. Germline values: CDR1 SEHNR, CDR2 FQNEAQ (reference sequence).

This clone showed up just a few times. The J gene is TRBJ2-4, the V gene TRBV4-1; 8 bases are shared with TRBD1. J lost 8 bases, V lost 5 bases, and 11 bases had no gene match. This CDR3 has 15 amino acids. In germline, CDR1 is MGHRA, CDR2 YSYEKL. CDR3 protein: CASSSVDRGGDIQYF. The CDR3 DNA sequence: TGCGCCAGCAGCTCCGTTGACAGGGGTGGCGACATTCAGTACTTC.

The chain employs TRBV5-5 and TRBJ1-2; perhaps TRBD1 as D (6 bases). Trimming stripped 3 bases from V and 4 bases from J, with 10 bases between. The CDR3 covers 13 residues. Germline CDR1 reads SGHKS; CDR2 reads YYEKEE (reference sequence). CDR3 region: CASSSGASYGYTF. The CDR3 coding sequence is TGTGCCAGCAGCTCGGGGGCCAGCTATGGCTACACCTTC.

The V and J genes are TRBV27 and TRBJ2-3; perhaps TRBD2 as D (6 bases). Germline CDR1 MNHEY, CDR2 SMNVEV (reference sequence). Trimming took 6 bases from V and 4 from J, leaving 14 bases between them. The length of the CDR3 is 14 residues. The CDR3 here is CASRVGGMADTQYF. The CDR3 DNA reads TGTGCCAGCAGGGTCGGCGGGATGGCAGATACGCAGTATTTT.

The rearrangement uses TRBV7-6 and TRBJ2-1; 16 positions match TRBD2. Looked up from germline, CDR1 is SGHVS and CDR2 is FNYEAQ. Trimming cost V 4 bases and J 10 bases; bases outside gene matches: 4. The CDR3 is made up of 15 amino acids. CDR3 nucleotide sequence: TGTGCCAGCAGCTCGCCGGGACTAGCGGGAGGGGAGCAGTTCTTC. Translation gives CASSSPGLAGGEQFF.

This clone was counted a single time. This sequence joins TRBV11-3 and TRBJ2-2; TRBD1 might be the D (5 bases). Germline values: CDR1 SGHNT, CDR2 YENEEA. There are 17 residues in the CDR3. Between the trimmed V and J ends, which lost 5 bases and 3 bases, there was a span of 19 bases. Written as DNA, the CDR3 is TGTGCCAGCAGCCTGACAAGGGGCTCATGGGACACCGGGGAGCTGTTTTTT. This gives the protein CASSLTRGSWDTGELFF.

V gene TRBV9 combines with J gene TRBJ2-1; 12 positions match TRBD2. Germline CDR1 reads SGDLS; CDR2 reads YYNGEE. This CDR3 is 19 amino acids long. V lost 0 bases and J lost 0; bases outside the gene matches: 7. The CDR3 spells CASSVGLAGGSRSYNEQFF. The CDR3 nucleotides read TGTGCCAGCAGCGTAGGGCTAGCGGGAGGGTCCCGCTCCTACAATGAGCAGTTCTTC.

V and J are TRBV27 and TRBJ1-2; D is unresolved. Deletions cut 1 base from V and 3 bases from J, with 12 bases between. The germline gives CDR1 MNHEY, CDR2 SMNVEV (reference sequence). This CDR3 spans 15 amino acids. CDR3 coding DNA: TGTGCCAGCAGTTTATGGAGGCCAGAGTACTATGGCTACACCTTC. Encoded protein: CASSLWRPEYYGYTF.

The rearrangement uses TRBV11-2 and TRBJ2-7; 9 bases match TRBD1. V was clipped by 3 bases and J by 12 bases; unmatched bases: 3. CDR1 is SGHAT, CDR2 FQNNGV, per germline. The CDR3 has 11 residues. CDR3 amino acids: CASSFRDRVYF. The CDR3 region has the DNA TGTGCCAGCAGCTTTCGGGACAGGGTGTACTTC.

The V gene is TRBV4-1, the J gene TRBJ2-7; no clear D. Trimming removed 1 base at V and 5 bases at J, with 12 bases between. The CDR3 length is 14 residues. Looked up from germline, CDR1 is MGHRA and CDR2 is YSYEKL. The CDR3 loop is CASSQVISGHEQYF. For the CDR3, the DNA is TGCGCCAGCAGCCAAGTTATTTCAGGCCACGAGCAGTACTTC.

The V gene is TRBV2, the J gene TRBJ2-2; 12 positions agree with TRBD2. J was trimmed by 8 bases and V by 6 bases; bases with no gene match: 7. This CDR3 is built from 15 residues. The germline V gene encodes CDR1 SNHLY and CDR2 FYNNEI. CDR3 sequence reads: CASRASGRAFGELFF. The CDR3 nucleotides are TGTGCCAGCAGGGCTAGCGGGAGGGCCTTTGGGGAGCTGTTTTTT.

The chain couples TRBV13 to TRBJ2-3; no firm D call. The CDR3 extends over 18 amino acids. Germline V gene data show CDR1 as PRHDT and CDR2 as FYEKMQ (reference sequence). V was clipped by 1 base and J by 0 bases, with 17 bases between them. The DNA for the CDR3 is TGTGCCAGCAGCTTAGAGGGTAAAGAAAAACATAGCACAGATACGCAGTATTTT. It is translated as CASSLEGKEKHSTDTQYF.

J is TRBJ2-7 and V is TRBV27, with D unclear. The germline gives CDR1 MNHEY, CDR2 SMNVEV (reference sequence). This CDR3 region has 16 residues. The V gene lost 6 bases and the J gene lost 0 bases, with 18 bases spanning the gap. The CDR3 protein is CASSPSVGPSSYEQYF. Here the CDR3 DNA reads TGTGCCAGCAGCCCTTCAGTGGGTCCGAGCTCCTACGAGCAGTACTTC.

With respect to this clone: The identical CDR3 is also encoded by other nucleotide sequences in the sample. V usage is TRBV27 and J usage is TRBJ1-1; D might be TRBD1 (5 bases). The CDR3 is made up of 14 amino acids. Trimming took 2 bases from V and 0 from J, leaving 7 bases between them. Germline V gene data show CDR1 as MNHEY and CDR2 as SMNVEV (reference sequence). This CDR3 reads CASSLQGLNTEAFF. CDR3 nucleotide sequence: TGTGCCAGCAGTTTACAGGGTCTGAACACTGAAGCTTTCTTT.

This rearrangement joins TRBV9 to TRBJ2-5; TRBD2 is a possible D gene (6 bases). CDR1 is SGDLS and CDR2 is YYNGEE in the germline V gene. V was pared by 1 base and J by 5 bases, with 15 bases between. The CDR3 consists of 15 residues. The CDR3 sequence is CASSVTPGSGETQYF. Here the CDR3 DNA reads TGTGCCAGCAGCGTAACCCCCGGGAGCGGGGAGACCCAGTACTTC.

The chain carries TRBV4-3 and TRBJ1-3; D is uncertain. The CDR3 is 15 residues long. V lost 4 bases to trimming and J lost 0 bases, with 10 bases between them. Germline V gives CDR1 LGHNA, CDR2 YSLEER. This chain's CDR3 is CASSRVESSGNTIYF. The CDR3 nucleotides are TGCGCCAGCAGCCGCGTGGAGAGCTCTGGAAACACCATATATTTT.

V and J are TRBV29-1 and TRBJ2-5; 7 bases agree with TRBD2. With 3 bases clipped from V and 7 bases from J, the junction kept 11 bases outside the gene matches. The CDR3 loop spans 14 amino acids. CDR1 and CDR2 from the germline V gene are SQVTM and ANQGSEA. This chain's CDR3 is CSVDGGGRPPTQYF. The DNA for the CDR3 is TGCAGCGTTGATGGGGGGGGAAGGCCGCCGACCCAGTACTTC.

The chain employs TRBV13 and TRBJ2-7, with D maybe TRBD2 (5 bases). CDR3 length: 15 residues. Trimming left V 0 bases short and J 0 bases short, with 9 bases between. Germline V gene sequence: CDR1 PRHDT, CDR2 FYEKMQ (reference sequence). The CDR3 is CASSLGVASSYEQYF. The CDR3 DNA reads TGTGCCAGCAGCTTAGGGGTAGCGAGCTCCTACGAGCAGTACTTC. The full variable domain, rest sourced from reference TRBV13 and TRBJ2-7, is AAGVIQSPRHLIKEKRETATLKCYPIPRHDTVYWYQQGPGQDPQFLISFYEKMQSDKGSIPDRFSAQQFSDYHSELNMSSLELGDSALYFCASSLGVASSYEQYFGPGTRLTVT.

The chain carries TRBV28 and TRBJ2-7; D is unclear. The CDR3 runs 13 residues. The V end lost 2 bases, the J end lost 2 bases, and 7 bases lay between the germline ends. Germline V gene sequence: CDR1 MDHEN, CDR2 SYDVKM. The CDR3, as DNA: TGTGCCAGCAGTTTAGTGATTACCTACGAGCAGTACTTC. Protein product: CASSLVITYEQYF.

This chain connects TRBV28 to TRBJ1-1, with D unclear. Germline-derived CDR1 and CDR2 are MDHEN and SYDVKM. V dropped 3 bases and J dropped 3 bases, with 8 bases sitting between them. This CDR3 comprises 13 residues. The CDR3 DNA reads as TGTGCCAGCAGTTTGAAGGAGGACACTGAAGCTTTCTTT. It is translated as CASSLKEDTEAFF.

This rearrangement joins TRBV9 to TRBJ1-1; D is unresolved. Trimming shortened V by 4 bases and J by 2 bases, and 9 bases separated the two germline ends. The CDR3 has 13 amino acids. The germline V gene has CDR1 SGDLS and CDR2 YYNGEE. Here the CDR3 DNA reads TGTGCCAGCAGCCCCGGGTTCAACACTGAAGCTTTCTTT. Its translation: CASSPGFNTEAFF.

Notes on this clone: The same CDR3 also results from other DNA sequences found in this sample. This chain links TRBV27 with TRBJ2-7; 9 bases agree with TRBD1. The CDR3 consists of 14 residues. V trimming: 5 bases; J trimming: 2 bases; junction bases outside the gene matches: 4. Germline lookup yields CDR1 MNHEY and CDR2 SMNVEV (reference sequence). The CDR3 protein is CASSPRTGAYEQYF. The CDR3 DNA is TGTGCCAGCAGTCCGAGGACAGGGGCCTACGAGCAGTACTTC.

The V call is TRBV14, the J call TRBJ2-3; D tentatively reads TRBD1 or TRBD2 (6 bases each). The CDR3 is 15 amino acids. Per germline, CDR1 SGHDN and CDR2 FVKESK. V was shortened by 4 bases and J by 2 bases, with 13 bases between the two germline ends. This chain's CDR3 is CASSPRGGFTDTQYF. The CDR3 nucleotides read TGTGCCAGCAGCCCCCGAGGGGGGTTCACAGATACGCAGTATTTT.

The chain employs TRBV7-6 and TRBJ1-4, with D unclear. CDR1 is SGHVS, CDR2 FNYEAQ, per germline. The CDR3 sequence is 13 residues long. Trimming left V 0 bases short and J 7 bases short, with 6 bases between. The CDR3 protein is CASSLARSEKLFF. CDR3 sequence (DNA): TGTGCCAGCAGCTTAGCCAGAAGTGAAAAACTGTTTTTT.

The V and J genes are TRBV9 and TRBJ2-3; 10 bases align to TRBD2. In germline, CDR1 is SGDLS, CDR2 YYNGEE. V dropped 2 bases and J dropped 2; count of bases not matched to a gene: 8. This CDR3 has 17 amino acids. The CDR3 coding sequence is TGTGCCAGCAGCGTCCCACTAGCGGGGCATCTCACAGATACGCAGTATTTT. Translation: CASSVPLAGHLTDTQYF.

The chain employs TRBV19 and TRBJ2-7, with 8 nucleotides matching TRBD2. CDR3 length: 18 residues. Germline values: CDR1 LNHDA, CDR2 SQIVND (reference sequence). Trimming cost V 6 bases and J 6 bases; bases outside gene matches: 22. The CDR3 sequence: CASSPGLAGSLRSGEQYF. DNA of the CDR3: TGTGCCAGTAGCCCCGGGTTAGCGGGAAGTTTACGTTCCGGCGAGCAGTACTTC.

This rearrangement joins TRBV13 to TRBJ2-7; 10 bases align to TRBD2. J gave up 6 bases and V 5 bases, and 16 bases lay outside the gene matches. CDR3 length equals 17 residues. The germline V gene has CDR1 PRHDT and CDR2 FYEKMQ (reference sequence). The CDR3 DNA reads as TGTGCCAGCAGCGGGAGTCTAGCGGGAGTAAATACCGGCGAGCAGTACTTC. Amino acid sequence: CASSGSLAGVNTGEQYF. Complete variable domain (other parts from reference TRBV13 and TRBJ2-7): AAGVIQSPRHLIKEKRETATLKCYPIPRHDTVYWYQQGPGQDPQFLISFYEKMQSDKGSIPDRFSAQQFSDYHSELNMSSLELGDSALYFCASSGSLAGVNTGEQYFGPGTRLTVT.